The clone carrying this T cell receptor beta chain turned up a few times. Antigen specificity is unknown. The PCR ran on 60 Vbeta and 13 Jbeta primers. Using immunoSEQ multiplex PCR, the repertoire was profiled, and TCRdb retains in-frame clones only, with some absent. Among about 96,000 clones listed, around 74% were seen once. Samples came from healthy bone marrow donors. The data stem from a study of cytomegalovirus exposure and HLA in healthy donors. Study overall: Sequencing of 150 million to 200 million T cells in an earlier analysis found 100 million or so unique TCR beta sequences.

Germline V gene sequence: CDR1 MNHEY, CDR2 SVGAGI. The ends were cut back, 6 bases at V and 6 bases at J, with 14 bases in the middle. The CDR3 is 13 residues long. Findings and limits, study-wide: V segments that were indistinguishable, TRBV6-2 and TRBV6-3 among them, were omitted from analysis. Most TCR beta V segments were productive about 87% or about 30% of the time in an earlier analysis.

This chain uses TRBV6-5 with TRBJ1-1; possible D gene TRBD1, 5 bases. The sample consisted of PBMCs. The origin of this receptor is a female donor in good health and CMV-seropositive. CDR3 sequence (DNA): TGTGCCAGCAGCCCGGACAAGGGGTCTGAAGCTTTCTTT. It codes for CASSPDKGSEAFF.